This TCR beta chain was profiled in a study of blood T cells in healthy people across ages. A second PCR, run for roughly 6 to 11 cycles, used a sample-barcoded 5' primer plus a J-beta primer mix. Carrying 12 random nucleotides, a template-switch adaptor labeled each individual cDNA molecule. Each CDR3 protein is one row after TCRdb ran MiXCR on the 5' RACE reads. The sample comprises about 780,000 distinct CDR3 sequences, 46% of which are singletons, and 15% to 20% rests with the top ten. V was cut by 2 bases and J by 11 bases, with 19 bases left in between. Per germline, CDR1 DFQATT and CDR2 SNEGSKA (reference sequence). The CDR3 contains 14 residues. Comments on this clonotype: The antigen is unknown.

Study-level findings and limits: More naive CD4+ cells and higher diversity marked long-lived donors relative to aged donors.

The V call is TRBV20-1, the J call TRBJ1-5, with D tentatively TRBD1 (5 bases). The sample comprised blood. This clonotype was sampled from a man aged 80 or over in good health. The CDR3 spells CSARLEGLAGAQHF. For the CDR3, the DNA is TGCAGTGCTAGACTCGAAGGTCTAGCGGGGGCCCAGCATTTT.